Each of the 19 T cell receptor beta chains below was sequenced from the same sample in a study of blood T cell repertoires in COVID-19. The data were produced by immunoSEQ multiplex PCR, yet TCRdb's version contains in-frame clones alone and is incomplete. The table lists some 260,000 clones, approximately 79% of them singletons. The sample was PBMCs or T cells enriched from blood (not recorded which). All receptors derive from a man in his thirties or forties with acute COVID-19.

The rearrangement joins TRBV5-1 to TRBJ2-3, with 11 bases matching TRBD2. Trimming removed 0 bases from V and 4 bases from J; junction bases left unmatched: 4. This CDR3 is 16 amino acids long. CDR1 is SGHRS, CDR2 YFSETQ, per germline. The CDR3 is CASSLVASGGPDTQYF. The CDR3 nucleotides are TGCGCCAGCAGCTTGGTAGCTAGCGGGGGGCCAGATACGCAGTATTTT.

The chain joins TRBV10-1 to TRBJ1-5; 8 nucleotides match TRBD1. The V segment lost 4 bases and the J segment 1 base; nucleotides outside the gene matches: 9. The V gene's germline CDR1 is WNHNN and CDR2 SYGVQD (reference sequence). The CDR3 loop spans 17 amino acids. CDR3 loop: CASSGDRRILSNQPQHF. The CDR3 region has the DNA TGCGCCAGCAGTGGGGACAGGAGAATTTTAAGCAATCAGCCCCAGCATTTT.

The chain links TRBV7-2 to TRBJ1-1; possibly TRBD1 for D (5 bases). V lost 5 bases and J lost 3, with 13 bases in between. Germline loops: CDR1 SGHTA, CDR2 FQGNSA. The CDR3 has 14 amino acids. The CDR3 sequence is CASSPTVVDTEAFF. The DNA for the CDR3 is TGTGCCAGCAGCCCGACAGTCGTCGACACTGAAGCTTTCTTT. Full variable domain (remainder filled in from reference TRBV7-2 and TRBJ1-1): GAGVSQSPSNKVTEKGKDVELRCDPISGHTALYWYRQSLGQGLEFLIYFQGNSAPDKSGLPSDRFSAERTGGSVSTLTIQRTQQEDSAVYLCASSPTVVDTEAFFGQGTRLTVV.

The chain carries TRBV30 and TRBJ1-5; tentatively, D is TRBD1 (5 bases). Trimming took off 2 bases at V and 4 bases at J, with 9 bases between the two ends. The CDR3 loop spans 13 amino acids. The germline gives CDR1 GTSNPN, CDR2 SVGIG (reference sequence). CDR3 DNA sequence: TGTGCCTGGAGTTTAGGGGTTAATCAGCCCCAGCATTTT. It specifies CAWSLGVNQPQHF.

The chain couples TRBV4-2 to TRBJ2-1; 9 bases map to TRBD1. Germline V gene sequence: CDR1 LGHNA, CDR2 YNFKEQ. The CDR3 is 15 amino acids. V lost 3 bases and J lost 5; bases outside the gene matches: 5. CDR3 region: CASSHTGTGNNEQFF. CDR3 in DNA: TGTGCCAGCAGCCACACCGGGACAGGGAACAATGAGCAGTTCTTC.

The gene calls are TRBV7-2 and TRBJ1-6; no reliable D call. Trimming took off 5 bases at V and 9 bases at J, with 14 bases between the two ends. The CDR3 sequence is 14 residues long. Germline V gives CDR1 SGHTA, CDR2 FQGNSA. CDR3 residues: CASSENGSGSPLHF. CDR3 nucleotide sequence: TGTGCCAGCAGCGAGAACGGGTCGGGTTCACCCCTCCACTTT.

This sequence joins TRBV19 and TRBJ1-4; D possibly corresponds to TRBD1 (6 bases). Trimming pared 7 bases from V and 7 bases from J, leaving 19 bases between. Germline lookup yields CDR1 LNHDA and CDR2 SQIVND (reference sequence). CDR3 length equals 15 residues. The CDR3 DNA sequence: TGTGCCAGTACCCCACAGGGCCCAGTGAGTGAAAAACTGTTTTTT. Translated: CASTPQGPVSEKLFF. Using reference TRBV19 and TRBJ1-4 for the parts outside the CDR3, the full variable domain is DGGITQSPKYLFRKEGQNVTLSCEQNLNHDAMYWYRQDPGQGLRLIYYSQIVNDFQKGDIAEGYSVSREKKESFPLTVTSAQKNPTAFYLCASTPQGPVSEKLFFGSGTQLSVL.

Notes on this clone: An end of the junction differs from the germline gene, which may be a read error. The chain employs TRBV4-1 and TRBJ2-4, with unresolved D. Germline assignment: CDR1 MGHRA and CDR2 YSYEKL. This CDR3 contains 15 residues. For the CDR3, the DNA is TGCGCCAGCAGCCAAGATACGACTCCAAATCCGATGGGTGGCTTC. Amino acid sequence: CASSQDTTPNPMGGF.

This clone was seen only a few times. The chain carries TRBV19 and TRBJ1-6, with 8 bases lining up with TRBD1. Germline CDR1 and CDR2: LNHDA and SQIVND (reference sequence). This CDR3 spans 14 amino acids. The trim removed 4 bases at V and 10 bases at J, leaving 6 bases unmatched. The CDR3 DNA sequence: TGTGCCAGTAGTAAACAGGGGGTAGGATCACCCCTCCACTTT. Protein: CASSKQGVGSPLHF.

V gene TRBV11-2 combines with J gene TRBJ2-5; D ambiguous. V gave up 5 bases and J gave up 3 bases, with 4 bases separating them. Germline values: CDR1 SGHAT, CDR2 FQNNGV. CDR3 length: 11 residues. CDR3 DNA sequence: TGTGCCAGCAGCCAAAAAGAGACCCAGTACTTC. This encodes CASSQKETQYF.

The V call is TRBV12-3 or TRBV12-4, the J call TRBJ2-3, with 7 bases fitting TRBD2. V shed 8 bases, J shed 7 bases, and the junction held 3 bases outside the gene matches. This CDR3 has 11 residues. The CDR3 DNA reads TGTGCCAGCGGGGGGGGACATACGCAGTATTTT. It is translated as CASGGGHTQYF.

The sample holds a few counts of this clone. The rearrangement joins TRBV5-4 to TRBJ1-5, with TRBD1 matching 8 bases. CDR3 size: 15 residues. V was pared by 0 bases and J by 6 bases, with 5 bases of the junction left unmatched. The germline gives CDR1 SGHNT, CDR2 YYREEE (reference sequence). The CDR3 spells CASSLEPGGGQPQHF. The CDR3 DNA is TGTGCCAGCAGCTTGGAACCAGGGGGCGGTCAGCCCCAGCATTTT.

The chain has TRBV12-3 or TRBV12-4 and TRBJ1-2; D unresolved. The CDR3 is 13 residues long. V lost 3 bases to trimming and J lost 2 bases, with 7 bases between them. Here the CDR3 DNA reads TGTGCCAGCAGTTTTGTACAGAACTATGGCTACACCTTC. This codes for CASSFVQNYGYTF.

The chain recombines TRBV11-3 with TRBJ1-1, with no clear D. The V gene's germline CDR1 is SGHNT and CDR2 YENEEA. The CDR3 totals 15 residues. Trimming pared 1 base from V and 0 bases from J, leaving 9 bases between. This CDR3 reads CASSLVTGMNTEAFF. The CDR3 coding sequence is TGTGCCAGCAGCTTAGTTACGGGGATGAACACTGAAGCTTTCTTT. The variable domain in full, with the rest retrieved from reference TRBV11-3 and TRBJ1-1, is EAGVVQSPRYKIIEKKQPVAFWCNPISGHNTLYWYLQNLGQGPELLIRYENEEAVDDSQLPKDRFSAERLKGVDSTLKIQPAELGDSAVYLCASSLVTGMNTEAFFGQGTRLTVV.

The chain combines TRBV6-8 with TRBJ1-1; 7 positions match TRBD1. The CDR3 length is 15 residues. Unmatched junction bases numbered 12, after V lost 6 bases and J lost 5 bases. Germline CDR1 MNHGY, CDR2 SAAAGT. CDR3 coding DNA: TGTGCCAGCAGCCGGAGACAGGGAAGTTGGACTGAAGCTTTCTTT. Its translation is CASSRRQGSWTEAFF.

This clone was detected only a few times. The junction departs from germline at one end; a sequencing error may be responsible. This CDR3 is also generated by other DNA sequences in the sample. The chain couples TRBV5-1 to TRBJ2-5; 11 bases are a match to TRBD1. CDR3 size: 15 residues. CDR1 and CDR2 from the germline V gene are SGHRS and YFSETQ. The CDR3 bases are TGTGCCAGCAGCTTAGGGACAGGGGGGCAAGAGACCCAGTACTTC. The encoded protein is CASSLGTGGQETQYF.

This clone is a singleton in its sample. The gene calls are TRBV21-1 and TRBJ2-1; the table assigns TRBD1, which was not confirmed against the DNA. TRBV21-1 is a pseudogene segment. The CDR3 length is 13 residues. The CDR3 sequence is CASGGQSGNEQFF. The CDR3 nucleotides are TGTGCCAGCGGGGGACAGAGCGGTAATGAGCAGTTCTTC.

The genes are TRBV29-1 and TRBJ1-5; maybe TRBD1 (5 bases). This CDR3 is built from 12 residues. Looked up from germline, CDR1 is SQVTM and CDR2 is ANQGSEA. V was clipped by 6 bases and J by 6 bases, with 12 bases between them. CDR3: CSVKTGVQPQHF. CDR3 bases: TGCAGCGTCAAGACGGGGGTTCAGCCCCAGCATTTT.

The chain couples TRBV27 to TRBJ1-5; a weak D match, TRBD1 (5 bases). This CDR3 comprises 15 residues. From germline, CDR1 is MNHEY and CDR2 SMNVEV (reference sequence). Trimming left V 0 bases short and J 7 bases short, with 13 bases between. Here the CDR3 reads CASSLSIRGGQPQHF. DNA of the CDR3: TGTGCCAGCAGTTTATCGATTCGGGGGGGACAGCCCCAGCATTTT.